Below are 11 T cell receptor beta chains sequenced from a single sample in a study of post-analysis software for immune sequencing data. Study results and caveats: There were five or six TRBV segments more frequent in patients than controls, and TRBV5-6, TRBV5-1 and TRBV20-1 were among them.

TCR beta libraries were prepared from cDNA with unique molecular identifiers. TCRdb redid the calling of the PCR reads with MiXCR, one entry per CDR3 protein. Here the sample spans roughly 580,000 distinct CDR3 sequences, 44% being singletons. The antigens for these receptors are not known. The specimen was blood. Receptors originate from a girl under 18 with multiple sclerosis.

This clonotype has ten or more counts. CDR3 sequence (DNA): TGTGCCAGCCTCCGGGGGGGCAATCAGCCCCAGCATTTT. Translation: CASLRGGNQPQHF. The chain recombines TRBV12-3 or TRBV12-4 with TRBJ1-5; the D gene is possibly TRBD1 (5 bases). The CDR3 length is 13 residues. V lost 8 bases and J lost 2, with 10 bases in between.

The rearrangement joins TRBV7-3 to TRBJ2-1; D could derive from TRBD1 or TRBD2 (5 bases each). Trimming left V 1 base short and J 4 bases short, with 14 bases between. CDR3 length equals 16 residues. Germline values: CDR1 SGHTA, CDR2 FQGTGA. CDR3 in DNA: TGTGCCAGCAGCTTAATTGGGGACCGGAGTTACAATGAGCAGTTCTTC. Its protein product is CASSLIGDRSYNEQFF. Full variable domain (rest looked up from reference TRBV7-3 and TRBJ2-1): GAGVSQTPSNKVTEKGKYVELRCDPISGHTALYWYRQSLGQGPEFLIYFQGTGAADDSGLPNDRFFAVRPEGSVSTLKIQRTERGDSAVYLCASSLIGDRSYNEQFFGPGTRLTVL.

The sample holds one count of this clonotype. The chain joins TRBV9 to TRBJ2-1; 10 bases are a match to TRBD2. Germline V gene lookup returns CDR1 SGDLS and CDR2 YYNGEE. V shed 0 bases and J 8 bases; nucleotides not matched to a gene: 5. The CDR3 sequence is 15 residues long. Written as DNA, the CDR3 is TGTGCCAGCAGCGTAGCGAGCGGGAGGGTTTATGAGCAGTTCTTC. Amino acids: CASSVASGRVYEQFF.

This clonotype was counted between two and nine times. The chain's CDR3 is CSAKQSETQYF. CDR3 in DNA: TGCAGTGCTAAACAGTCAGAGACCCAGTACTTC. The chain couples TRBV20-1 to TRBJ2-5; D is uncertain. The germline V gene encodes CDR1 DFQATT and CDR2 SNEGSKA (reference sequence). This CDR3 has 11 residues. The V gene lost 4 bases and the J gene lost 4 bases, with 7 bases spanning the gap.

The genes are TRBV13 and TRBJ2-7; 7 bases are a match to TRBD1. Germline lookup yields CDR1 PRHDT and CDR2 FYEKMQ (reference sequence). The CDR3 sequence is 16 residues long. V lost 1 base and J lost 4; bases outside the gene matches: 10. CDR3 protein: CASSLAGEGAFYEQYF. CDR3 coding DNA: TGTGCCAGCAGCTTAGCCGGAGAGGGGGCATTTTACGAGCAGTACTTC.

A few counts support this clonotype. The chain recombines TRBV12-3 or TRBV12-4 with TRBJ1-1; TRBD1 matches at 8 bases. The trim removed 5 bases at V and 5 bases at J, leaving 16 bases unmatched. The CDR3 is 17 residues long. This CDR3 reads CASSPRPETGAQTEAFF. CDR3 coding DNA: TGTGCCAGCAGTCCCCGGCCCGAGACAGGGGCACAGACTGAAGCTTTCTTT.

V and J are TRBV4-2 and TRBJ1-2; no clear D. Germline CDR1 and CDR2: LGHNA and YNFKEQ. V shed 1 base and J shed 2 bases, with 11 bases lying between them. The CDR3 runs to 15 residues. The CDR3 sequence is CASSQGGTANYGYTF. The CDR3 DNA follows: TGTGCCAGCAGCCAAGGCGGTACGGCAAACTATGGCTACACCTTC.

The CDR3 protein is CASSLVQGMTQHF. In DNA form, the CDR3 reads TGTGCCAGCAGTTTAGTACAGGGCATGACCCAGCATTTT. The rearrangement joins TRBV12-3 or TRBV12-4 to TRBJ1-5, with TRBD1 as a possible D gene (6 bases). The CDR3 totals 13 residues. The V end lost 1 base, the J end lost 11 bases, and 12 bases lay between the germline ends.

The J gene is TRBJ2-3, the V gene TRBV13; D is unresolved. This CDR3 is 15 amino acids long. V shed 4 bases and J shed 1 base, with 12 bases lying between them. Germline CDR1 reads PRHDT; CDR2 reads FYEKMQ (reference sequence). The CDR3 sequence is CASSSPPDRTDTQYF. DNA of the CDR3: TGTGCCAGCAGCTCCCCCCCCGATCGCACAGATACGCAGTATTTT.

This clonotype has more than one count but fewer than ten. V and J are TRBV7-9 and TRBJ2-7; 10 positions match TRBD1. CDR1 and CDR2 (germline): SEHNR, FQNEAQ (reference sequence). The CDR3 contains 15 residues. The J segment lost 2 bases and the V segment lost 4 bases, leaving 5 bases of the junction unmatched. The CDR3 loop reads CASSSPGQGPYEQYF. CDR3 in DNA: TGTGCCAGCAGCTCTCCGGGACAGGGGCCCTACGAGCAGTACTTC.

In its sample, this clonotype was seen a few times. The V and J genes are TRBV29-1 and TRBJ2-1, with D tentatively TRBD2 (5 bases). There are 17 residues in the CDR3. Germline CDR1 reads SQVTM; CDR2 reads ANQGSEA. Trimming removed 3 bases from V and 10 bases from J, with 28 bases in between. CDR3 residues: CSVDPPGRGFLLSEQFF. The CDR3 region has the DNA TGCAGCGTTGACCCCCCTGGTCGGGGATTCCTCTTGAGCGAGCAGTTCTTC.